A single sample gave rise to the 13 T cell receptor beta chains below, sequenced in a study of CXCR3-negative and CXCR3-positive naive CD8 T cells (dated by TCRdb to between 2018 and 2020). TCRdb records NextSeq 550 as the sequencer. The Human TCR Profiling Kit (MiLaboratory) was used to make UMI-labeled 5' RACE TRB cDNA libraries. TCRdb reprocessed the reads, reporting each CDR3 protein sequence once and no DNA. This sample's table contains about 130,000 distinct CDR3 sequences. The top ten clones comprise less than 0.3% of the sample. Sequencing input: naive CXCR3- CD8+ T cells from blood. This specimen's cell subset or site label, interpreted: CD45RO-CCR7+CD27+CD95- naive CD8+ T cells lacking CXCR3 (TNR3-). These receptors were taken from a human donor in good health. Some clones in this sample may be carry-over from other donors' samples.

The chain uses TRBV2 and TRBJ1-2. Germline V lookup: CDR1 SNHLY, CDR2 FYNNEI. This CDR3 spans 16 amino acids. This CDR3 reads CASRTEGQDHFYGYTF.

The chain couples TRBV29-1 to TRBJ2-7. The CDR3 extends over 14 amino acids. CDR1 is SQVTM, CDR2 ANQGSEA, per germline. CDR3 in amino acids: CSVEDGSTRYEQYF.

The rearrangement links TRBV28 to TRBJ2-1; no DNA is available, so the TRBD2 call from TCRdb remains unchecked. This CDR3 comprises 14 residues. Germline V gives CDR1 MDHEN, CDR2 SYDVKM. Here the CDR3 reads CASRETSDYNEQFF.

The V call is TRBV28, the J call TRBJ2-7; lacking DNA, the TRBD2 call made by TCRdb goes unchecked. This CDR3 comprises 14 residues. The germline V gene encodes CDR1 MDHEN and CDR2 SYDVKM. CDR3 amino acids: CASTSPRDRYEQYF.

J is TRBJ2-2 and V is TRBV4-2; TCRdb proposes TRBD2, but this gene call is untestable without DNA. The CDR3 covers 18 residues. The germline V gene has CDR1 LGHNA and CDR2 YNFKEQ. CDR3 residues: CASSQRLAGARGTGELFF.

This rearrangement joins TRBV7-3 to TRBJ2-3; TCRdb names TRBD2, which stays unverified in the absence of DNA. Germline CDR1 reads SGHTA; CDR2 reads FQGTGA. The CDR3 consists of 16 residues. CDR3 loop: CASSSGLAGVTDTQYF.

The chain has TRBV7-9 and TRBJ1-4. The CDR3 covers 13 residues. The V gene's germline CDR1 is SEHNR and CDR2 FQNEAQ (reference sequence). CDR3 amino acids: CASSLSTVEKLFF.

The CDR3 is CASSLSSGLETQYF. The chain joins TRBV7-8 to TRBJ2-5. The CDR3 sequence is 14 residues long. Germline V gene data show CDR1 as SGHVS and CDR2 as FQNEAQ.

The CDR3 loop reads CASRLGVEGNEETQYF. This rearrangement joins TRBV7-6 to TRBJ2-5; TCRdb's D call, TRBD1, is unchecked because there is no DNA. Germline CDR1 SGHVS, CDR2 FNYEAQ. This CDR3 is built from 16 residues.

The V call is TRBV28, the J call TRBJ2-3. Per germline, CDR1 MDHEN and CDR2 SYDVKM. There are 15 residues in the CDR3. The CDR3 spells CASSLRSVSTDTQYF. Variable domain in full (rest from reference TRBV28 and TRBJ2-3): DVKVTQSSRYLVKRTGEKVFLECVQDMDHENMFWYRQDPGLGLRLIYFSYDVKMKEKGDIPEGYSVSREKKERFSLILESASTNQTSMYLCASSLRSVSTDTQYFGPGTRLTVL.

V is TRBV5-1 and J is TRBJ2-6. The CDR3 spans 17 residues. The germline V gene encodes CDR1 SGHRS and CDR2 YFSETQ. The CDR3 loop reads CASTSLRRSSGANVLTF. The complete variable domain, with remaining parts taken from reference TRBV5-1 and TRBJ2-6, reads KAGVTQTPRYLIKTRGQQVTLSCSPISGHRSVSWYQQTPGQGLQFLFEYFSETQRNKGNFPGRFSGRQFSNSRSEMNVSTLELGDSALYLCASTSLRRSSGANVLTFGAGSRLTVL.

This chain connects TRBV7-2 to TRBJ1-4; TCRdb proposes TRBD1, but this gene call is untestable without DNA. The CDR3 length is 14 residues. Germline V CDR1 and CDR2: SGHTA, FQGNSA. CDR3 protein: CASSLTVVGEKLFF.

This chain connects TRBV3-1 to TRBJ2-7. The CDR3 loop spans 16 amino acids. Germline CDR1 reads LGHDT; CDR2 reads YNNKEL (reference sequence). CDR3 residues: CASSQGIPDLNNEQYF.